This T cell receptor beta chain appears in the sequencing data of a study of shared clonotypes between healthy human individuals. Overall study findings and caveats: Despite large depth, sorted-subset datasets appeared incompletely sequenced.

With respect to this clone: Its antigen is still unknown.

The CD4+ fraction was divided into a CD45RA+ naive subset and a CD45RA-negative memory subset. Clones were read by immunoSEQ multiplex PCR, and TCRdb kept only the in-frame ones, dropping some. The table shows hundreds of thousands of clones, with about three quarters occurring only once. The length of the CDR3 is 14 residues. Between the trimmed V and J ends, which lost 4 bases and 0 bases, there was a span of 7 bases. Looked up from germline, CDR1 is MNHEY and CDR2 is SMNVEV (reference sequence). The specimen sequenced was memory CD4+ T cells sorted from blood. Documented subset: CD45RA-negative fraction. The TCR sequence derives from a young woman in good health. The chain couples TRBV27 to TRBJ1-3; D gene ambiguous. CDR3 bases: TGTGCCAGCAGTTCGGCAGTCTCTGGAAACACCATATATTTT. It is translated as CASSSAVSGNTIYF.